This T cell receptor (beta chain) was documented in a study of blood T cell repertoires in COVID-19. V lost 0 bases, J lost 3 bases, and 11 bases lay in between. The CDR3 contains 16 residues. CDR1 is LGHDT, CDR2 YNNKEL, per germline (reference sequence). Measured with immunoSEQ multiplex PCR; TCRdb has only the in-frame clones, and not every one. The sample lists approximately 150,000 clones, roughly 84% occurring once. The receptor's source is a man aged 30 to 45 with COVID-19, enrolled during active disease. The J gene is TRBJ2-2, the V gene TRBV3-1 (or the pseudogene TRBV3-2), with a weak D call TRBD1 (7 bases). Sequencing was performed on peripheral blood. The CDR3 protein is CASSQEGRGDTGELFF. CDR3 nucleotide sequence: TGTGCCAGCAGCCAAGAGGGCAGGGGGGACACCGGGGAGCTGTTTTTT.